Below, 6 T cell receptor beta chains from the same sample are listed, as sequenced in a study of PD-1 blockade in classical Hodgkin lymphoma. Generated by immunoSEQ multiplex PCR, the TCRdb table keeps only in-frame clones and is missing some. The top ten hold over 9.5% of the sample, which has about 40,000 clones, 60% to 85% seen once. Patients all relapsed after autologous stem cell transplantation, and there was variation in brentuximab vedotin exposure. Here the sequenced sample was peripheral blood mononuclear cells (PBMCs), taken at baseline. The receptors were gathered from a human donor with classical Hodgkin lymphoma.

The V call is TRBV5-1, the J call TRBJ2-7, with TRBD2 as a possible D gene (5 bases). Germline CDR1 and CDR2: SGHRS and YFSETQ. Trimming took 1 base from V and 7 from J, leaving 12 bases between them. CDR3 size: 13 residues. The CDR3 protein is CASSLSVTGEQYF. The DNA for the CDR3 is TGCGCCAGCAGCTTGTCGGTTACGGGGGAGCAGTACTTC.

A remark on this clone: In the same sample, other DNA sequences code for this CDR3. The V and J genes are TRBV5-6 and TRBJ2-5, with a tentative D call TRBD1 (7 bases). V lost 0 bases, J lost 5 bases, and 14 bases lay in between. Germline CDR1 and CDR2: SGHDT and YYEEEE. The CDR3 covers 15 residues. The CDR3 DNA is TGTGCCAGCAGCTTGGTGGCAGGGGGGAGGGAGACCCAGTACTTC. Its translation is CASSLVAGGRETQYF.

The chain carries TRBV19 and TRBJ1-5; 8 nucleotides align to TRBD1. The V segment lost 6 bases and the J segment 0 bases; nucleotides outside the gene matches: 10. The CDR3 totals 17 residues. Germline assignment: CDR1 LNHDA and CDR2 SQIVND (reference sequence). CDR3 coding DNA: TGTGCCAGTAGGATGAGGACAGGGCCTTATAGCAATCAGCCCCAGCATTTT. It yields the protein CASRMRTGPYSNQPQHF.

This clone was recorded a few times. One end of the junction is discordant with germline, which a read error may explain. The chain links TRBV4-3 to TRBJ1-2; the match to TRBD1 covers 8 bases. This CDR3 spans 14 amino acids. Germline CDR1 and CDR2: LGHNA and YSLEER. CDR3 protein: CASSQVVDRDGYSF. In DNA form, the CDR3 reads TGCGCCAGCAGCCAAGTGGTGGACAGGGACGGCTACAGTTTC.

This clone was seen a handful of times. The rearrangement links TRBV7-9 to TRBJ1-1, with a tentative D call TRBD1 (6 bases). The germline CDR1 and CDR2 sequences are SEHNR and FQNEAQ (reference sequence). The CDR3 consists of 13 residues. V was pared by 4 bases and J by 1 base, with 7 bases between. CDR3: CASSSGQNTEAFF. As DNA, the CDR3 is TGTGCCAGCAGCTCGGGACAGAACACTGAAGCTTTCTTT.

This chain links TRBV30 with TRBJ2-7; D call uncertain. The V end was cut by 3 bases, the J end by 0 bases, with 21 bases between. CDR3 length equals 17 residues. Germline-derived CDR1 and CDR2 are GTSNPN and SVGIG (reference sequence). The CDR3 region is CAWSDGKARFSSYEQYF. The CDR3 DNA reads TGTGCCTGGAGCGATGGTAAAGCTAGATTCAGCTCCTACGAGCAGTACTTC. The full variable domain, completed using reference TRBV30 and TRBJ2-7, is SQTIHQWPATLVQPVGSPLSLECTVEGTSNPNLYWYRQAAGRGLQLLFYSVGIGQISSEVPQNLSASRPQDRQFILSSKKLLLSDSGFYLCAWSDGKARFSSYEQYFGPGTRLTVT.